This T cell receptor (beta chain) was sequenced during a study of T cell repertoires in cytomegalovirus infection. The germline V gene has CDR1 LNHNV and CDR2 YYDKDF (reference sequence). V lost 3 bases and J lost 7, with 10 bases in between. The CDR3 contains 14 residues. Turning to this clonotype: The antigen remains undetermined.

TCRdb reprocessed the reads with MiXCR, giving one entry per CDR3 protein. The data contain around 39,000 distinct CDR3 sequences, around half of them seen just once; the ten biggest clones take up 75% to 95%. The J gene is TRBJ1-6, the V gene TRBV15; no clear D gene. The TCR was taken from a human donor in good health (CMV status not recorded). Some clones in this sample may be carry-over from other donors' samples. Sequenced here: CD8+ T cells from cultured PBMCs, sampled from culture after CMV antigen stimulation. CDR3 residues: CATSSEARNSPLHF. CDR3 coding DNA: TGTGCCACCAGCAGCGAGGCCAGGAATTCACCCCTCCACTTT. The full variable domain, completed using reference TRBV15 and TRBJ1-6, is DAMVIQNPRYQVTQFGKPVTLSCSQTLNHNVMYWYQQKSSQAPKLLFHYYDKDFNNEADTPDNFQSRRPNTSFCFLDIRSPGLGDTAMYLCATSSEARNSPLHFGNGTRLTVT.